The rows below give T cell receptor beta chains drawn from one sample of a study of blood T cell repertoires in COVID-19. Only in-frame clones appear in the TCRdb table, and some are missing; sequencing was by immunoSEQ multiplex PCR. In the table there are about 150,000 clones, roughly 78% of which are singletons. The sequenced sample consisted of PBMCs or T cells enriched from blood (not recorded which). These receptors all come from a woman between 50 and 59 years old who had recovered from COVID-19. Each CDR3 is given with its conserved first and last residue. The D gene is left open where the match is weak. For some rows the clone size is stated as once, few or many, or as a class when expanded; others skip it.

TRBV3-1/TRBV3-2	14	TRBJ1-3	.	.	CASSQDNSGNTIYF	TGTGCCAGCAGCCAAGACAACTCTGGAAACACCATATATTTT
TRBV5-1	14	TRBJ1-1	.	.	CASSLAQGGTEAFF	TGCGCCAGCAGCTTGGCCCAGGGTGGCACTGAAGCTTTCTTT
TRBV6-5	14	TRBJ1-2	TRBD1	.	CASSLRLTGVGYTF	TGTGCCAGCAGTCTCCGCCTGACAGGGGTCGGCTACACCTTC
TRBV27	14	TRBJ2-1	.	.	CASSLRGAYNEQFF	TGTGCCAGCAGTTTACGGGGAGCCTACAATGAGCAGTTCTTC
TRBV29-1	13	TRBJ2-3	.	.	CSVASSGQYTQYF	TGCAGCGTTGCATCAAGCGGACAGTATACGCAGTATTTT
TRBV5-1	14	TRBJ1-2	TRBD1	.	CASRYRTGSYGYTF	TGCGCCAGCAGGTATCGGACAGGGAGCTATGGCTACACCTTC
TRBV13	15	TRBJ1-2	.	.	CASSWGGSDSYGYTF	TGTGCCAGCAGCTGGGGCGGAAGTGATAGCTATGGCTACACCTTC
TRBV9	12	TRBJ1-2	TRBD1	few	CASTRDSYGYTF	TGTGCCAGCACCCGGGACAGCTATGGCTACACCTTC
TRBV6-5	13	TRBJ1-4	.	.	CATEDGGNEKLFF	TGTGCCACCGAGGACGGCGGGAATGAAAAACTGTTTTTT
TRBV9	18	TRBJ2-1	TRBD2	.	CASSTRLAGRSSYNEQFF	TGTGCCAGCAGCACGAGACTAGCGGGGAGGAGCTCCTACAATGAGCAGTTCTTC